This T cell receptor beta chain originates from a study of glioma-infiltrating T cells after dendritic cell vaccination (dated by TCRdb to between 2015 and 2016). A note on the overall study: The cohort comprised about 15 glioblastoma patients from Phase I and II dendritic cell vaccination trials, 9 newly diagnosed and 6 with recurrent disease. Autologous tumor lysate-pulsed dendritic cell vaccination was administered to the patients between 2003 and 2012. The vaccine consisted of monocyte-derived dendritic cells cultured approximately 7 days with IL-4 and GM-CSF, then pulsed overnight with autologous tumor lysate. Each patient got three intradermal injections of the dendritic cell vaccine, spaced at biweekly intervals, in the arm below the axilla. Deep sequencing of TCR beta CDR3 regions was used to quantify tumor-infiltrating lymphocyte content and compare tumor and blood repertoires in dendritic cell-vaccinated glioblastoma patients. TCR sequencing metrics, including TIL content and tumor-blood repertoire overlap, were correlated with survival after dendritic cell vaccination. Summary of the overall study and its limitations: After dendritic cell vaccination, a higher estimated pretreatment TIL content predicted longer time to progression and longer overall survival. The three-group TCR overlap response model was described as speculative and requiring prospective validation. TCR clonality showed no direct relationship with survival, which suggests that a diverse polyclonal response may matter. The cohort was small and heterogeneous, and full blood and tumor sets were available for few patients, with initial-recurrent tumor pairs available for even fewer patients.

About this clone itself: Its antigen is not yet known. No much larger clone exists at a distance of one base, and base qualities are not known.

TCRB CDR3 regions were amplified from 2 ug genomic DNA, or all available DNA if less, using the immunoSEQ assay. The multiplex PCR relied on 60 forward primers for TCR V beta segments and 13 reverse primers for J beta segments. To estimate reads per starting template, synthetic control templates were spiked into each sample at limiting dilution. Reads of 87 bp were generated by sequencing on the Illumina HiSeq System. The published analysis was carried out like this. PCR and sequencing errors were removed by a nearest neighbor algorithm that merged closely related sequences. TCR overlap was defined as the percentage of unique tumor TCR beta sequences that were also found in the peripheral blood of the same patient. As stored in TCRdb, this immuneACCESS dataset retains in-frame rearrangements with V and J assigned. A fraction of the clones does not appear; measured against another copy, unresolved V genes explain less than half of the discrepancy, and the remainder lacks a known reason. V and J calls and clone size are as listed in that table; D and trimming were resolved from the DNA. This sample holds about 30,000 clones; 90% to 95% were observed only once. The top ten constitute 2.2% of the sample.

The CDR3 covers 16 residues, taking in both the cysteine and the phenylalanine. Left in the record is the CDR3 DNA by itself, 48 bases read in frame from the first base. For this chain, trimming is 0 bases at the V end and 3 bases at the J end, and the number of junction bases without a gene match is 8. CDR1 SGHRS and CDR2 YFSETQ are derived from the germline V gene. Patients were selected for having adequate residual fresh-frozen tumor tissue and more than two years of available survival data. Although molecular status otherwise differed among the glioblastoma patients, no patient had an isocitrate dehydrogenase mutation. PBMC were collected before vaccination, two weeks after the third vaccination, and at tumor progression if tumor progression occurred. The Qiagen DNeasy Blood extraction Kit was used for extraction of genomic DNA.

The sequencing used blood, collected before dendritic cell vaccination. This TCR derives from a human donor with glioblastoma. The rearranged segments are TRBV5-1 and TRBJ2-7; TRBD1 lines up with 8 middle nucleotides. This receptor carries the CDR3 CASSLAPGQEGYEQYF. Here is the DNA: TGCGCCAGCAGCTTGGCCCCGGGACAGGAGGGCTACGAGCAGTACTTC.